The clone carrying this T cell receptor beta chain is a singleton in its sample. Its antigen is unknown. The assay was immunoSEQ multiplex PCR, and TCRdb's table has in-frame clones only and misses some. Of 85,000 to 90,000 clones in the sample, 91% were seen once. The record originates from a study of graft-versus-host responses after intestinal transplantation. The overall study: Anti-thymocyte globulin induction preceded two to three years of tacrolimus and steroid maintenance in all recipients.

The CDR3 runs to 15 residues. Unmatched junction bases numbered 4, after V lost 0 bases and J lost 4 bases. Per germline, CDR1 PRHDT and CDR2 FYEKMQ (reference sequence). The input for sequencing was unstimulated CD4+ T cells sorted from spleen or lymph node cells, taken before transplant. This clonotype was obtained from a human donor who was the organ donor for an intestinal transplant. This chain joins TRBV13 and TRBJ1-1; 8 bases are shared with TRBD1. The CDR3 bases are TGTGCCAGCAGCTTAGGGGGCCAGGGGGCCACTGAAGCTTTCTTT. It codes for CASSLGGQGATEAFF. Complete variable domain (other parts from reference TRBV13 and TRBJ1-1): AAGVIQSPRHLIKEKRETATLKCYPIPRHDTVYWYQQGPGQDPQFLISFYEKMQSDKGSIPDRFSAQQFSDYHSELNMSSLELGDSALYFCASSLGGQGATEAFFGQGTRLTVV.